The TCR beta chain described here comes from a study of CD8+CD57+ T cells in acquired aplastic anemia. Ten or more counts support this clonotype. CDR3 and TCR beta VDJ profiling relied on a genomic DNA template. TCRdb processed the reads anew with MiXCR; each CDR3 protein has one entry. Of some 150,000 distinct CDR3 sequences listed, about 40% are singletons. CDR3 size: 12 residues. From germline, CDR1 is SGHNT and CDR2 YYREEE (reference sequence). V was shortened by 2 bases and J by 5 bases, with 5 bases between the two germline ends. This receptor was identified in a human donor in good health, serving as a control. The sequenced material came from sorted CD4+, CD8+, or CD8+CD57+ T cells (not recorded which) from PBMCs. The chain combines TRBV5-4 with TRBJ2-1; no clear D gene. The CDR3 reads CASSFVNNEQFF. DNA for the CDR3: TGTGCCAGCAGCTTCGTGAACAATGAGCAGTTCTTC.